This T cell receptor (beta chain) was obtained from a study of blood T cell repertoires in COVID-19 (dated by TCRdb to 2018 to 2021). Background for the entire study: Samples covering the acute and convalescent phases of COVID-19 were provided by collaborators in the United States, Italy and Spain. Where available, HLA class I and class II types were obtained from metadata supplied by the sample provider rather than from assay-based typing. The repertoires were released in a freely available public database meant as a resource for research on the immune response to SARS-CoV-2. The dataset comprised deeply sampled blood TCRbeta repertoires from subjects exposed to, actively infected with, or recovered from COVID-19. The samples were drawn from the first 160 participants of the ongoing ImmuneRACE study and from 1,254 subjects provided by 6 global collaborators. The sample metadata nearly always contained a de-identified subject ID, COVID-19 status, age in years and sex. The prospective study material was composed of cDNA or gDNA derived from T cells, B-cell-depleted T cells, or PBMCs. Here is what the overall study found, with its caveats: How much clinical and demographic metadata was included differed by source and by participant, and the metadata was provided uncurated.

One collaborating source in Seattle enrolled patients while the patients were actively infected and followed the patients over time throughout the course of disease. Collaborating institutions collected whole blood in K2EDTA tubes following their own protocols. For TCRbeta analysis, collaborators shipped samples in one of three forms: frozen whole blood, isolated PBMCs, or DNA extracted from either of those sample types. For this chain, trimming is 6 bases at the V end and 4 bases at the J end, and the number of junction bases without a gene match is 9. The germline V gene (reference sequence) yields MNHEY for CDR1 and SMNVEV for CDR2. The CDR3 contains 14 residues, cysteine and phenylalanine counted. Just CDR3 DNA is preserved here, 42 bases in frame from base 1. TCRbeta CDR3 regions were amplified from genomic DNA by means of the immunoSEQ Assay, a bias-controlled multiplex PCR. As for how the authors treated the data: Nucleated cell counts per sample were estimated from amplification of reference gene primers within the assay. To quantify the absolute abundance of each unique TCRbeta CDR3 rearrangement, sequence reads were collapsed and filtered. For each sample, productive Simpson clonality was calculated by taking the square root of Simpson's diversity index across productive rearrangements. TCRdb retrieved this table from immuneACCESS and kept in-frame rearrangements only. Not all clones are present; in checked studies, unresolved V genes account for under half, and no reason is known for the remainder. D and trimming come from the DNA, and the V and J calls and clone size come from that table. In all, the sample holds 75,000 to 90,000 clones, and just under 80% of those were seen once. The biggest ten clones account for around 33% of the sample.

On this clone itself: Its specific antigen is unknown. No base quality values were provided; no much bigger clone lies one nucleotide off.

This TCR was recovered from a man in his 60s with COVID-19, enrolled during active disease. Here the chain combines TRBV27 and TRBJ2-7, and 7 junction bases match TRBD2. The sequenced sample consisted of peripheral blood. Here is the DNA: TGTGCCAGCAGCTTGGTGGGGGGGAAGTACGAGCAGTACTTC. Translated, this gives CASSLVGGKYEQYF.